This T cell receptor (beta chain) appears in the sequencing data of a study of CD8+ T cells in alopecia areata. Treatment defined: oral pan-JAK inhibitor, 5-10 mg twice daily. V dropped 4 bases and J dropped 3; count of bases not matched to a gene: 12. The CDR3 contains 16 residues. CDR1 is LGHNA, CDR2 YNFKEQ, per germline. This clone appeared a few times. What it binds is unknown. Sequencing templates came from extracted RNA that was reverse transcribed into cDNA. Here immunoSEQ multiplex PCR was the method, and the copy in TCRdb shows in-frame clones only, minus some. Among about 100,000 clones listed, 44% were seen once. Study outcomes and limitations: Affected scalp, especially in alopecia totalis/universalis, had a higher clonality than normal scalp did. Under tofacitinib, numerous expanded lesional clonotypes remained detectable in scalp and blood. Besides other cells, scalp samples also yield sequences of resident alphabeta T cells from normal skin. Under tofacitinib, fewer expanded CD8+ clones appeared among the top 100 scalp clones.

Sequencing used CD8+ T cells sorted from blood, obtained at week 24, from a patient treated with tofacitinib. The chain has TRBV4-2 and TRBJ2-7, with 7 bases aligning to TRBD1. This TCR derives from a human donor with alopecia areata. CDR3 DNA sequence: TGTGCCAGCAGCCTTCGCACCGGGACAGAGAACTACGAGCAGTACTTC. Its protein is CASSLRTGTENYEQYF.